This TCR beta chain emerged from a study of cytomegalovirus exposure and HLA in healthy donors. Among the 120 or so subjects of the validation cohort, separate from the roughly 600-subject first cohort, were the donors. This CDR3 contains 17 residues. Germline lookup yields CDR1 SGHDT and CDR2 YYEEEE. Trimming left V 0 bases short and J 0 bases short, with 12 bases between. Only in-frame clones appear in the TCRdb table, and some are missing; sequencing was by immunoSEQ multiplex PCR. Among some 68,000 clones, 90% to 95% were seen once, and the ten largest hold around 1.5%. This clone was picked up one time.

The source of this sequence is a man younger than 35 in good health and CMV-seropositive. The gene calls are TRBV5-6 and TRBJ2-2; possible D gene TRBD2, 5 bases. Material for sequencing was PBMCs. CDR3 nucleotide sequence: TGTGCCAGCAGCTTGGCCTTTAGGACTGCGAACACCGGGGAGCTGTTTTTT. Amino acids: CASSLAFRTANTGELFF.